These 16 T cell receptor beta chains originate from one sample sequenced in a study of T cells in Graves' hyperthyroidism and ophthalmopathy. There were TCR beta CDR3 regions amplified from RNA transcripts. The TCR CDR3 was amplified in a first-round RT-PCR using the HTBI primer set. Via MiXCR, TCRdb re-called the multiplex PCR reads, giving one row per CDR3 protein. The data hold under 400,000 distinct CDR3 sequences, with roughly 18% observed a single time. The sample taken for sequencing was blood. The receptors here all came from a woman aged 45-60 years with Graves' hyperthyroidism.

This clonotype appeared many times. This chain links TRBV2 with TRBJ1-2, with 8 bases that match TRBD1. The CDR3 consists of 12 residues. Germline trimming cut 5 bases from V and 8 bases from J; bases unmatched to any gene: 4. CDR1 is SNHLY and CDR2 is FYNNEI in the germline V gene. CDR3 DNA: TGTGCCAGCAGTCAGGACAGGGCGGGCTACACCTTC. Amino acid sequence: CASSQDRAGYTF.

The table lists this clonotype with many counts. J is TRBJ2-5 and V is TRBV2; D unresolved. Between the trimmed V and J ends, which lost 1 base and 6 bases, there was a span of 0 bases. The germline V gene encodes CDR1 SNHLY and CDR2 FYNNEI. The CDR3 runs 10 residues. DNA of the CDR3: TGTGCCAGCAGTGAAGAGACCCAGTACTTC. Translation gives CASSEETQYF.

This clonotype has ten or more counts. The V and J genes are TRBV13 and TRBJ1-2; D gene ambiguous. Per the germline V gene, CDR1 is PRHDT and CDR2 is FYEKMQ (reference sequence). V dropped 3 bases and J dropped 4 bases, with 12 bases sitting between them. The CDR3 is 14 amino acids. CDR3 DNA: TGTGCCAGCAGCTTCGGTACAGCCTCCTATGGCTACACCTTC. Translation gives CASSFGTASYGYTF.

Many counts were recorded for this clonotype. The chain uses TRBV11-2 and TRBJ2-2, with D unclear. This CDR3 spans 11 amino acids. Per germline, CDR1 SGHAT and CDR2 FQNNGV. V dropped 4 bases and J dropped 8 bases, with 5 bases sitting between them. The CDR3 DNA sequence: TGTGCCAGCAGCTACGCTGGGGAGCTGTTTTTT. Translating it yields CASSYAGELFF. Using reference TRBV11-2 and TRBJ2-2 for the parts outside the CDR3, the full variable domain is EAGVAQSPRYKIIEKRQSVAFWCNPISGHATLYWYQQILGQGPKLLIQFQNNGVVDDSQLPKDRFSAERLKGVDSTLKIQPAKLEDSAVYLCASSYAGELFFGEGSRLTVL.

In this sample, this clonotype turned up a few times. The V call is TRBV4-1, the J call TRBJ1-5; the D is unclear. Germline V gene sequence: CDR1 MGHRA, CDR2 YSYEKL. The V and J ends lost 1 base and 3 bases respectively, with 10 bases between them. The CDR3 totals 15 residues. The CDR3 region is CASSQVAQSNQPQHF. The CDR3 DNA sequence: TGCGCCAGCAGCCAAGTTGCCCAGTCCAATCAGCCCCAGCATTTT.

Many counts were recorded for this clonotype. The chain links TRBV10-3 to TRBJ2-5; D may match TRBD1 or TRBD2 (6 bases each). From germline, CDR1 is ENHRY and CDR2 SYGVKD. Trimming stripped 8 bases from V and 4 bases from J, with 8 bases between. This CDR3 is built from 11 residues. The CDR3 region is CAIGGLETQYF. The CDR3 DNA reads TGTGCCATCGGGGGGCTAGAGACCCAGTACTTC.

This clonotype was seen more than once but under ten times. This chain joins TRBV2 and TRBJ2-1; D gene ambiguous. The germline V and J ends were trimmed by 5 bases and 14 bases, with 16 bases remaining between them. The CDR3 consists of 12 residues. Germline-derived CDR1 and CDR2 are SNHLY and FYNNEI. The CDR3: CASSSPVIREFF. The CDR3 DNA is TGTGCCAGCAGTTCCCCAGTAATTCGAGAGTTCTTC.

CDR3 amino acids: CSSRSGGTLGYTF. As DNA, the CDR3 is TGCAGCTCCAGGAGTGGCGGGACACTTGGCTACACCTTC. V and J are TRBV29-1 and TRBJ1-2; TRBD1 might be the D (6 bases). Germline V CDR1 and CDR2: SQVTM, ANQGSEA. V lost 8 bases and J 7 bases, leaving 20 bases between the germline ends. CDR3 length: 13 residues.

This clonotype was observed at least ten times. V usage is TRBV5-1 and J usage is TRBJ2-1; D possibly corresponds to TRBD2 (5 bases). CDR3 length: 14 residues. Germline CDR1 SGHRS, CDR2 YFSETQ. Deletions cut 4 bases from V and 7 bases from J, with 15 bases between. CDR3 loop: CASSPGGSENEQFF. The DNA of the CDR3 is TGCGCCAGCAGCCCGGGCGGTAGCGAAAATGAGCAGTTCTTC. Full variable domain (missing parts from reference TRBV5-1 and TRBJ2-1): KAGVTQTPRYLIKTRGQQVTLSCSPISGHRSVSWYQQTPGQGLQFLFEYFSETQRNKGNFPGRFSGRQFSNSRSEMNVSTLELGDSALYLCASSPGGSENEQFFGPGTRLTVL.

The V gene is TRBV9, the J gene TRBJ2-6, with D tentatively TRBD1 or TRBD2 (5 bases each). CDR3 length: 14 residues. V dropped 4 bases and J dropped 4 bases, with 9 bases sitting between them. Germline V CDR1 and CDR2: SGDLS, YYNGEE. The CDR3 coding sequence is TGTGCCAGCAGCAGGGACGCCGGGGCCAACGTCCTGACTTTC. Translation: CASSRDAGANVLTF.

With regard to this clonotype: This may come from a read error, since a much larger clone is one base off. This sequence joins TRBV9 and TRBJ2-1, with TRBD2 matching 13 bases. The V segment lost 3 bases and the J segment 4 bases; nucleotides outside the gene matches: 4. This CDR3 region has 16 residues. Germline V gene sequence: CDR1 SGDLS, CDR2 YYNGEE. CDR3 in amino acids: CASSATSGGRYNEQFF. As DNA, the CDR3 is TGTGCCAGCAGCGCGACTAGCGGGGGGAGGTACAATGAGCAGTTCTTC.

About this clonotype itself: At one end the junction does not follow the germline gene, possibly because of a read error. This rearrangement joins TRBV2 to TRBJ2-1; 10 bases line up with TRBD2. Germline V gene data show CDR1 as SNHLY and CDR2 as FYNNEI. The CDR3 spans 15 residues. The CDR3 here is CAISSKGLASHEQFF. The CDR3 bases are TGTGCCATCAGTTCCAAGGGACTAGCGAGCCATGAGCAGTTCTTC.

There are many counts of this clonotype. CDR3 nucleotide sequence: TGTGCCAGCAGTTACGGACAGGGCGGACCCTACAATGAGCAGTTCTTC. Protein product: CASSYGQGGPYNEQFF. V gene TRBV12-3 or TRBV12-4 combines with J gene TRBJ2-1, with 8 bases lining up with TRBD1. The CDR3 contains 16 residues. Unmatched junction bases numbered 7, after V lost 4 bases and J lost 2 bases.

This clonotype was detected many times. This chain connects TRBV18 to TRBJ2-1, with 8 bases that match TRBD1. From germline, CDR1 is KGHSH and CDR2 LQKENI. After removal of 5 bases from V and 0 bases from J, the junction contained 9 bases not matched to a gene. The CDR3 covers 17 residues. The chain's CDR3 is CASSIFDRGSSYNEQFF. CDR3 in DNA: TGTGCCAGCTCAATATTCGACAGGGGCAGCTCCTACAATGAGCAGTTCTTC.

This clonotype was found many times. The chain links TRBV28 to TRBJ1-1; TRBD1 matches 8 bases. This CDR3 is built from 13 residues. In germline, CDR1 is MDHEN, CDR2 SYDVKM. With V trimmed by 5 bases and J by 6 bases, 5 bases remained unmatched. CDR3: CASSQTGGAEAFF. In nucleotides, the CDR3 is TGTGCCAGCAGTCAAACAGGGGGGGCTGAAGCTTTCTTT.

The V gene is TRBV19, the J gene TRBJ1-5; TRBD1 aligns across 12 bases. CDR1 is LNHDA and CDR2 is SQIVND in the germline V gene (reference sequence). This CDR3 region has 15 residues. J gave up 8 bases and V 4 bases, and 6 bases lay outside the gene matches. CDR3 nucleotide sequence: TGTGCCAGTAGTACGGGACAGGGGGCGTTCGAGCCCCAGCATTTT. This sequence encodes CASSTGQGAFEPQHF. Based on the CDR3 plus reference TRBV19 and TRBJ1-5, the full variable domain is DGGITQSPKYLFRKEGQNVTLSCEQNLNHDAMYWYRQDPGQGLRLIYYSQIVNDFQKGDIAEGYSVSREKKESFPLTVTSAQKNPTAFYLCASSTGQGAFEPQHFGDGTRLSIL.